Below, 9 T cell receptor beta chains from the same sample are listed, as sequenced in a study of response to subunit inactivated influenza vaccine. A single record per CDR3 protein comes from TCRdb applying MiXCR to the RT-PCR reads. Among approximately 680,000 distinct CDR3 sequences listed, around a sixth were seen once. Here the sequenced sample was PBMCs from blood, taken 11 to 12 days after vaccination. The receptors stem from a man aged 45-65 years who received an inactivated influenza vaccine.

The rearrangement links TRBV6-5 to TRBJ2-7; 10 nucleotides line up with TRBD1. Germline V gives CDR1 MNHEY, CDR2 SVGAGI. The CDR3 is 15 residues long. V dropped 2 bases and J dropped 6; count of bases not matched to a gene: 7. The DNA for the CDR3 is TGTGCCAGCAGTTACGAACGGGACAGGGGTTTCGAGCAGTACTTC. Protein sequence: CASSYERDRGFEQYF.

This clonotype was seen repeatedly, ten times or more. The rearrangement joins TRBV7-9 to TRBJ1-4; TRBD1 matches 7 bases. CDR3 size: 15 residues. Germline loops: CDR1 SEHNR, CDR2 FQNEAQ (reference sequence). The ends lost 4 bases at V and 8 bases at J; junction bases unmatched: 10. The CDR3 region is CASSSPTGSEEKLFF. The CDR3 coding sequence is TGTGCCAGCAGCTCCCCGACAGGGTCGGAGGAAAAACTGTTTTTT.

DNA of the CDR3: TGTGCCAGTAGTATCCCGGCGGGAGTGAACACCGGGGAGCTGTTTTTT. It is translated as CASSIPAGVNTGELFF. The V call is TRBV19, the J call TRBJ2-2; 7 nucleotides agree with TRBD2. The V and J ends lost 3 bases and 1 base, in that order; junction bases with no gene match: 5. This CDR3 contains 16 residues. CDR1 and CDR2 (germline): LNHDA, SQIVND (reference sequence).

A few counts support this clonotype. The J gene is TRBJ1-5, the V gene TRBV7-2, with a tentative D call TRBD1 (5 bases). Trimming left V 2 bases short and J 4 bases short, with 12 bases between. Per the germline V gene, CDR1 is SGHTA and CDR2 is FQGNSA. The CDR3 has 15 residues. The CDR3 spells CASSLLFGGNQPQHF. The CDR3 DNA reads as TGTGCCAGCAGCTTATTATTCGGGGGGAATCAGCCCCAGCATTTT.

This clonotype was observed at least ten times. The CDR3 coding sequence is TGTGCCAGCAGCTCTAGGTCCGTTCAGGGTGGGGGCGTCTATGAGCAGTTCTTC. It codes for CASSSRSVQGGGVYEQFF. The V call is TRBV11-2, the J call TRBJ2-1; tentative D call: TRBD1 (6 bases). Germline values: CDR1 SGHAT, CDR2 FQNNGV. V was trimmed by 4 bases and J by 8 bases, leaving 27 bases between them. The CDR3 runs 18 residues.

This clonotype was detected many times. The chain joins TRBV9 to TRBJ2-3; no clear D gene. Germline V CDR1 and CDR2: SGDLS, YYNGEE. Trimming cost V 0 bases and J 4 bases, with 6 bases left between them. This CDR3 is 13 amino acids long. This CDR3 is CASSVAPADTQYF. The CDR3 DNA reads as TGTGCCAGCAGCGTAGCCCCAGCAGATACGCAGTATTTT.

The rearrangement joins TRBV20-1 to TRBJ1-2, with D perhaps TRBD1 (6 bases). Trimming shortened V by 6 bases and J by 3 bases, and 20 bases separated the two germline ends. Germline assignment: CDR1 DFQATT and CDR2 SNEGSKA (reference sequence). The CDR3 covers 15 residues. This chain's CDR3 is CSARKQGGDYYGYTF. DNA for the CDR3: TGCAGTGCGAGAAAACAGGGAGGGGACTACTATGGCTACACCTTC.

V usage is TRBV6-2 or TRBV6-3 and J usage is TRBJ2-7, with D tentatively TRBD1 (5 bases). Between the trimmed V and J ends, which lost 8 bases and 2 bases, there was a span of 16 bases. CDR3 length: 14 amino acids. Germline CDR1 is MNHEY and CDR2 is SVGEGT. CDR3 sequence (DNA): TGTGCCAGCTCCCAGGCAGCGACAGCCTACGAGCAGTACTTC. It encodes CASSQAATAYEQYF.

This clonotype was found a few times. CDR3 sequence reads: CASSRTSATYYEQYF. As DNA, the CDR3 is TGTGCCAGCAGCCGCACTAGCGCCACTTACTACGAGCAGTACTTC. This chain connects TRBV3-1 to TRBJ2-7; the match to TRBD2 covers 7 bases. CDR3 length equals 15 residues. Germline CDR1 reads LGHDT; CDR2 reads YNNKEL (reference sequence). The junction had 9 bases not matched to a gene; V was cut back by 4 bases and J by 3 bases.